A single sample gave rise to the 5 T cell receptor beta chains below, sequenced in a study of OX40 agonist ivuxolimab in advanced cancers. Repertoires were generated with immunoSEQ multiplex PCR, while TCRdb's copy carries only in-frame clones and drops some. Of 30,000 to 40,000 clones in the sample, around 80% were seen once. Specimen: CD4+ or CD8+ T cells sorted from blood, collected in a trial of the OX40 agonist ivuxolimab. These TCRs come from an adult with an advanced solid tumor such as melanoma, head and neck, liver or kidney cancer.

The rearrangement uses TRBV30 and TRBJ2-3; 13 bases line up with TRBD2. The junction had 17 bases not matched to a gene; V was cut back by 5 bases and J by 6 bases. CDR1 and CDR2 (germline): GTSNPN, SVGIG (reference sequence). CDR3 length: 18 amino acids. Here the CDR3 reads CAWENSRLAGGRTDTQYF. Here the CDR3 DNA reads TGTGCCTGGGAAAACTCTCGACTAGCGGGGGGCCGAACGGATACGCAGTATTTT.

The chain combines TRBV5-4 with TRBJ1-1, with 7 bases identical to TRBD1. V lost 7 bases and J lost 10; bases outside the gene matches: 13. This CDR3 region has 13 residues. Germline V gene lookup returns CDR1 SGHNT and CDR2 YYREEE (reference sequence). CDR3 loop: CASGVKGQRGAFF. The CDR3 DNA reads TGTGCCAGCGGCGTAAAGGGACAGCGAGGAGCTTTCTTT.

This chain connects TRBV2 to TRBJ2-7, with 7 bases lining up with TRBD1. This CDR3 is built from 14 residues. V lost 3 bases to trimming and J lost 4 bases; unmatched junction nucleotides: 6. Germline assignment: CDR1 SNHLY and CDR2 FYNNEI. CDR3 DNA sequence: TGTGCCAGCAGTGATAAGGGGGCGCGGTACGAGCAGTACTTC. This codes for CASSDKGARYEQYF.

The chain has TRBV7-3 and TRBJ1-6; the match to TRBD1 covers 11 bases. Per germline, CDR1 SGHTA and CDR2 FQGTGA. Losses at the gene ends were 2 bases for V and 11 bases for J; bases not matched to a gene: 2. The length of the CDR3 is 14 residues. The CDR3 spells CASSLGTGGTPLHF. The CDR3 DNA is TGTGCCAGCAGCTTAGGGACAGGGGGGACACCCCTCCACTTT.

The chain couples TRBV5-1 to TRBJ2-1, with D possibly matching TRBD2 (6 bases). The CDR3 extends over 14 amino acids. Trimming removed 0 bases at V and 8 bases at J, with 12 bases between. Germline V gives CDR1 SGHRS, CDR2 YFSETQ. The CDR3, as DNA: TGCGCCAGCAGCTTGGTAGGCGGGGAGTATGAGCAGTTCTTC. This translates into CASSLVGGEYEQFF.